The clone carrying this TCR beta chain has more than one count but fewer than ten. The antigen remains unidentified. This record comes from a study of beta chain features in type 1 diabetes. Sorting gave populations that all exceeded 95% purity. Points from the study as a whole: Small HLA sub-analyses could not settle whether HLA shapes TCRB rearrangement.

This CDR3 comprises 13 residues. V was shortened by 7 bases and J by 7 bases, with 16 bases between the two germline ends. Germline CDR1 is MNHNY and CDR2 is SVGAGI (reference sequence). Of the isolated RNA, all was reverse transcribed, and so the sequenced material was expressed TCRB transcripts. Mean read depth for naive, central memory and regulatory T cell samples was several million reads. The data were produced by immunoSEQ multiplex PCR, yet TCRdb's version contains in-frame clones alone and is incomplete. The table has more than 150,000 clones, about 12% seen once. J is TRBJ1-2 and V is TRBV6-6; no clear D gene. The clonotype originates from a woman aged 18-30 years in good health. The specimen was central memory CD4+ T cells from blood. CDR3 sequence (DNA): TGTGCCAGCAATGGCAGGTCTAATATTGGCTACACCTTC. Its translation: CASNGRSNIGYTF.